This T cell receptor (beta chain) was found in a study of T cells in localized non-small cell lung cancer. After removal of 2 bases from V and 0 bases from J, the junction contained 11 bases not matched to a gene. The CDR3 covers 18 residues. Germline V gene data show CDR1 as LNHDA and CDR2 as SQIVND (reference sequence). A single count supports this clone. TCRdb's copy holds only in-frame clones and misses some; the assay was immunoSEQ multiplex PCR. The data contain 30,000 or so clones, 88% of them singletons. Sample: peripheral blood, taken before any cancer treatment. This receptor was identified in a female donor over 55 with stage III squamous cell lung carcinoma. V usage is TRBV19 and J usage is TRBJ1-2; TRBD1 agrees at 8 bases. In DNA form, the CDR3 reads TGTGCCAGTAGTATAAGGGTCATCGGACAGGGCGCTAACTATGGCTACACCTTC. It translates to CASSIRVIGQGANYGYTF.